The 11 T cell receptor beta chains reported below all come from one sample, sequenced in a study of a mutant IDH1 vaccine in newly diagnosed glioma. These receptors' antigens are unknown. As for time point: week 5, during vaccination. In the vaccine, a single dose held 300 ug of the mutant IDH1 20-mer peptide, along with topical imiquimod. TCRdb keeps only in-frame clones here, not all; method: immunoSEQ multiplex PCR. The repertoire holds around 58,000 clones, approximately 81% seen once, with about 3.2% in the top ten. The sequences come from PBMCs, collected from a glioma patient whose treatment included an IDH1 peptide vaccine. All receptors derive from a young man with glioma.

This sequence joins TRBV11-2 and TRBJ2-2; D not resolved. Germline V gives CDR1 SGHAT, CDR2 FQNNGV. Trimming cost V 5 bases and J 7 bases, with 11 bases left between them. There are 13 residues in the CDR3. The CDR3 sequence is CASSPPNGGELFF. The CDR3 nucleotides read TGTGCCAGCAGCCCCCCGAACGGCGGGGAGCTGTTTTTT. Variable domain in full (rest from reference TRBV11-2 and TRBJ2-2): EAGVAQSPRYKIIEKRQSVAFWCNPISGHATLYWYQQILGQGPKLLIQFQNNGVVDDSQLPKDRFSAERLKGVDSTLKIQPAKLEDSAVYLCASSPPNGGELFFGEGSRLTVL.

This clone was counted a few times. The chain has TRBV10-2 and TRBJ2-2, with 7 bases fitting TRBD1. There are 12 residues in the CDR3. With V trimmed by 10 bases and J by 4 bases, 3 bases remained unmatched. Germline V CDR1 and CDR2: WSHSY, SAAADI. In DNA, the CDR3 is TGCGCCATCTCAGGGGGCACCGGGGAGCTGTTTTTT. Amino acids: CAISGGTGELFF.

This rearrangement joins TRBV5-8 to TRBJ1-2; no definite D call. The CDR3 covers 14 residues. Trimming stripped 4 bases from V and 7 bases from J, with 17 bases between. The V gene's germline CDR1 is SGHTS and CDR2 YDEGEE. CDR3 sequence: CASSRGGPSRGYTF. In DNA, the CDR3 is TGTGCCAGCAGCCGCGGCGGACCTTCGCGTGGCTACACCTTC.

The chain links TRBV4-1 to TRBJ2-1; 9 nucleotides line up with TRBD1. Losses at the gene ends were 4 bases for V and 8 bases for J; bases not matched to a gene: 12. The length of the CDR3 is 16 residues. The germline gives CDR1 MGHRA, CDR2 YSYEKL. The CDR3 loop reads CASSPDRGLPIDEQFF. In DNA form, the CDR3 reads TGCGCCAGCAGCCCGGACAGGGGTCTTCCTATCGATGAGCAGTTCTTC.

The V gene is TRBV6-5, the J gene TRBJ1-5, with TRBD1 identical over 8 bases. J was trimmed by 0 bases and V by 5 bases; bases with no gene match: 3. The CDR3 length is 15 residues. Germline assignment: CDR1 MNHEY and CDR2 SVGAGI. CDR3 loop: CASSRQGISNQPQHF. CDR3 DNA: TGTGCCAGCAGTAGACAGGGGATTAGCAATCAGCCCCAGCATTTT.

V usage is TRBV7-9 and J usage is TRBJ2-2, with D uncertain. Germline V gene sequence: CDR1 SEHNR, CDR2 FQNEAQ (reference sequence). V dropped 2 bases and J dropped 6 bases, with 4 bases sitting between them. The CDR3 totals 12 residues. The CDR3 sequence is CASSLTSGELFF. The CDR3 region has the DNA TGTGCCAGCAGCTTAACATCCGGGGAGCTGTTTTTT.

The rearrangement links TRBV28 to TRBJ2-2, with 9 nucleotides matching TRBD2. This CDR3 is 15 amino acids long. Looked up from germline, CDR1 is MDHEN and CDR2 is SYDVKM. V was clipped by 2 bases and J by 5 bases; unmatched bases: 3. The CDR3 loop reads CASSLAGGYTGELFF. DNA of the CDR3: TGTGCCAGCAGTTTAGCGGGGGGGTATACCGGGGAGCTGTTTTTT.

The chain carries TRBV7-9 and TRBJ2-7; 9 positions match TRBD1. Germline V CDR1 and CDR2: SEHNR, FQNEAQ (reference sequence). The CDR3 has 17 amino acids. V dropped 5 bases and J dropped 2; count of bases not matched to a gene: 13. CDR3 protein: CASSGGRMGQGTYEQYF. The CDR3 DNA reads TGTGCCAGCAGCGGGGGACGGATGGGACAGGGTACCTACGAGCAGTACTTC.

This clone has just a few counts. This sequence joins TRBV2 and TRBJ1-5; 8 bases align to TRBD1. Germline-derived CDR1 and CDR2 are SNHLY and FYNNEI. Trimming took 9 bases from V and 6 from J; bases not matched to a gene: 7. The CDR3 sequence is 13 residues long. CDR3 in amino acids: CARGGTGSQPQHF. The CDR3 DNA reads as TGTGCCAGGGGAGGGACAGGCAGTCAGCCCCAGCATTTT. The entire variable domain, with the rest obtained from reference TRBV2 and TRBJ1-5, is as follows: EPEVTQTPSHQVTQMGQEVILRCVPISNHLYFYWYRQILGQKVEFLVSFYNNEISEKSEIFDDQFSVERPDGSNFTLKIRSTKLEDSAMYFCARGGTGSQPQHFGDGTRLSIL.

The CDR3 DNA follows: TGTGCCAGCAGCTTAGGGGGGACAGTATACGAGCAGTACTTC. It encodes CASSLGGTVYEQYF. The J gene is TRBJ2-7, the V gene TRBV7-9, with 7 positions matching TRBD1. V lost 1 base, J lost 4 bases, and 4 bases stayed unmatched. Per the germline V gene, CDR1 is SEHNR and CDR2 is FQNEAQ (reference sequence). CDR3 length: 14 amino acids.

This chain's CDR3 is CASSYYRENNEQFF. The CDR3 bases are TGCGCCAGCAGCTATTACAGGGAAAACAATGAGCAGTTCTTC. This chain connects TRBV5-1 to TRBJ2-1, with D possibly being TRBD1 (6 bases). V lost 3 bases to trimming and J lost 5 bases, with 12 bases between them. The V gene's germline CDR1 is SGHRS and CDR2 YFSETQ. The CDR3 has 14 residues.